One T cell receptor beta chain is described in this entry. These data are taken from a study of cytomegalovirus exposure and HLA in healthy donors. The PCR was carried out with 60 Vbeta primers and 13 Jbeta primers. Repertoires were generated with immunoSEQ multiplex PCR, while TCRdb's copy carries only in-frame clones and drops some. This sample has more than 150,000 clones, with about 90% found just once. With V trimmed by 3 bases and J by 3 bases, 8 bases remained unmatched. The CDR3 runs 16 residues. Germline V gene lookup returns CDR1 LGHNT and CDR2 FRNRAP. This TCR derives from a girl less than two years old in good health and CMV-seronegative. The V and J genes are TRBV12-5 and TRBJ2-7, with 10 bases that match TRBD2. Sequenced sample: PBMCs. The CDR3 DNA sequence: TGTGCTAGTGGTTTCGACCCTAGCGGGAGTATCTACGAGCAGTACTTC. Protein product: CASGFDPSGSIYEQYF.